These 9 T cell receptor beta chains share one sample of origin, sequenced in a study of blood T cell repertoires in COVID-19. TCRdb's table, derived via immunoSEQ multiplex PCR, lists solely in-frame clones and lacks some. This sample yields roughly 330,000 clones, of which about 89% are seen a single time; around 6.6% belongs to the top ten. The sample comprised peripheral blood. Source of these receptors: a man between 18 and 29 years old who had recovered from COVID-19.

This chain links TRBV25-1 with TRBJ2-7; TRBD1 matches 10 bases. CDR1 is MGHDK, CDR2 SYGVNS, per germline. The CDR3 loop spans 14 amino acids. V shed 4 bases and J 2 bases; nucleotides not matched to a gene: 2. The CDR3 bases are TGTGCCAGCAGTGCCGGGACAGGGGCCTACGAGCAGTACTTC. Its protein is CASSAGTGAYEQYF.

Here the CDR3 reads CASSRPGTAIHEQYF. The CDR3 region has the DNA TGTGCCAGCAGTAGACCCGGGACAGCGATACACGAGCAGTACTTC. V is TRBV7-9 and J is TRBJ2-7; the match to TRBD1 covers 7 bases. The germline gives CDR1 SEHNR, CDR2 FQNEAQ (reference sequence). CDR3 size: 15 residues. The J segment lost 5 bases and the V segment lost 6 bases, leaving 13 bases of the junction unmatched.

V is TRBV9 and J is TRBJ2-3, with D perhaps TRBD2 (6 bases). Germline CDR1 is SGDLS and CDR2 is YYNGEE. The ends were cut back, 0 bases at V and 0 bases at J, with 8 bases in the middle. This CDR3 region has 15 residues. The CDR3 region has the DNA TGTGCCAGCAGCGTAGGGCGGGGAAGCACAGATACGCAGTATTTT. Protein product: CASSVGRGSTDTQYF.

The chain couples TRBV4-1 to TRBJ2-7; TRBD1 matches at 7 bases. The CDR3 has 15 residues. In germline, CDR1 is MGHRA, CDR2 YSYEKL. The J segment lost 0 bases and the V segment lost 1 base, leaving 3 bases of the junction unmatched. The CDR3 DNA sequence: TGCGCCAGCAGCCAAGCGACAGGGATCTCCTACGAGCAGTACTTC. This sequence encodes CASSQATGISYEQYF.

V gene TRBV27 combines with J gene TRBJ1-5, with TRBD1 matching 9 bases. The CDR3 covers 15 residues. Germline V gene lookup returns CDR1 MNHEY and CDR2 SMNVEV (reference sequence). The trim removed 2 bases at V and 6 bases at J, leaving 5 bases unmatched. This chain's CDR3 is CASSLTGGSGQPQHF. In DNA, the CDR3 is TGTGCCAGCAGTTTAACAGGGGGCTCGGGTCAGCCCCAGCATTTT.

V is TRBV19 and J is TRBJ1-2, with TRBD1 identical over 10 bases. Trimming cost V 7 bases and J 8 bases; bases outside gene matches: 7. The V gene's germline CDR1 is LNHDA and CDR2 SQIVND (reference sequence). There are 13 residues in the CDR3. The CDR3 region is CASNLGTGDGYTF. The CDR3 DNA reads TGTGCCAGTAATCTCGGGACAGGGGACGGCTACACCTTC.

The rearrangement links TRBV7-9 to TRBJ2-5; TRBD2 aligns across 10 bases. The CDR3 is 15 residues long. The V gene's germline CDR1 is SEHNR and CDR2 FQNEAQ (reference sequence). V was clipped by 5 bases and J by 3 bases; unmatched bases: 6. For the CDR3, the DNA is TGTGCCAGCAGCCCCCCCGGGACTAGCGAAGAGACCCAGTACTTC. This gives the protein CASSPPGTSEETQYF.

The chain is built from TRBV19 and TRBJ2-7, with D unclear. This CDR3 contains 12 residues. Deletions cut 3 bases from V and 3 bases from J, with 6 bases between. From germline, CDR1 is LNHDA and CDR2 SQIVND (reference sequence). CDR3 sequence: CASSMSGYEQYF. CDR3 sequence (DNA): TGTGCCAGTAGTATGTCAGGCTACGAGCAGTACTTC.

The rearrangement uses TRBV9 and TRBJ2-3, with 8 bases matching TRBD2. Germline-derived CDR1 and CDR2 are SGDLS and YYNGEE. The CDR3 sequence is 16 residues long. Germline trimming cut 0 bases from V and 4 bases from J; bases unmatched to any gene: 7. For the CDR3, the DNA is TGTGCCAGCAGCGTAGGCGGCGGGGGGTGGTCAGATACGCAGTATTTT. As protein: CASSVGGGGWSDTQYF. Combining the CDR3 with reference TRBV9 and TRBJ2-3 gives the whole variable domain DSGVTQTPKHLITATGQRVTLRCSPRSGDLSVYWYQQSLDQGLQFLIQYYNGEERAKGNILERFSAQQFPDLHSELNLSSLELGDSALYFCASSVGGGGWSDTQYFGPGTRLTVL.